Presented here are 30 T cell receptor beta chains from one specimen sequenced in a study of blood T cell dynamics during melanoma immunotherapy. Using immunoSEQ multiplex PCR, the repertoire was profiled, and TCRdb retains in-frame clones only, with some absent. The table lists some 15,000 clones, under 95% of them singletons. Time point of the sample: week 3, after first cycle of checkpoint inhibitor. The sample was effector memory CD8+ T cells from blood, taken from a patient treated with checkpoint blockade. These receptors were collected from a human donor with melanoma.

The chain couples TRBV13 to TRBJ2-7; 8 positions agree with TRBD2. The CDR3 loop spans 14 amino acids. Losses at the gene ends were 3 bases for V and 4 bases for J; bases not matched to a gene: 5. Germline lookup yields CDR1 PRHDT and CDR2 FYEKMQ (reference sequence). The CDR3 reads CASSFSGNRYEQYF. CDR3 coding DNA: TGTGCCAGCAGCTTTAGCGGGAATAGATACGAGCAGTACTTC. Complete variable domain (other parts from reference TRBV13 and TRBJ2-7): AAGVIQSPRHLIKEKRETATLKCYPIPRHDTVYWYQQGPGQDPQFLISFYEKMQSDKGSIPDRFSAQQFSDYHSELNMSSLELGDSALYFCASSFSGNRYEQYFGPGTRLTVT.

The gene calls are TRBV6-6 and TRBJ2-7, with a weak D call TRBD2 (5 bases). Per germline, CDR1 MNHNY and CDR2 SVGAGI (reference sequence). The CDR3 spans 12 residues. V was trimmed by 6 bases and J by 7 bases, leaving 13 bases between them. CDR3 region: CASRKETGEQYF. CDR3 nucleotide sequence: TGTGCCAGCAGAAAAGAAACGGGAGAGCAGTACTTC.

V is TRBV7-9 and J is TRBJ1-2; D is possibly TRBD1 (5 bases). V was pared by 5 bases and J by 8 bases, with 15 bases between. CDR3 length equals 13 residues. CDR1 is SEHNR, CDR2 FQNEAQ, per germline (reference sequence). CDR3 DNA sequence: TGTGCCAGCAGCCTAGGCAGGGACGGAGGCTACACCTTC. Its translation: CASSLGRDGGYTF.

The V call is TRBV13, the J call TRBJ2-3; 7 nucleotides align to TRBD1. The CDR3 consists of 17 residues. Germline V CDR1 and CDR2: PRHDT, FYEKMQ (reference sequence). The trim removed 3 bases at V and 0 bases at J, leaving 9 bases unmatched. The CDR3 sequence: CASSFGTVLSSTDTQYF. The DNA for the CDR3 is TGTGCCAGCAGCTTCGGGACAGTCCTATCAAGCACAGATACGCAGTATTTT. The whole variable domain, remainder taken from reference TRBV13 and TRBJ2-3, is AAGVIQSPRHLIKEKRETATLKCYPIPRHDTVYWYQQGPGQDPQFLISFYEKMQSDKGSIPDRFSAQQFSDYHSELNMSSLELGDSALYFCASSFGTVLSSTDTQYFGPGTRLTVL.

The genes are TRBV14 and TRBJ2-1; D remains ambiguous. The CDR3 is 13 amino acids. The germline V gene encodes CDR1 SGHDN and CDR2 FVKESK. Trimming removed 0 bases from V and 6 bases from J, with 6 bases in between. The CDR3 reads CASSQDSPNEQFF. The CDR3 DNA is TGTGCCAGCAGCCAAGACTCCCCCAATGAGCAGTTCTTC. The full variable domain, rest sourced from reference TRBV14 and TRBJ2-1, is EAGVTQFPSHSVIEKGQTVTLRCDPISGHDNLYWYRRVMGKEIKFLLHFVKESKQDESGMPNNRFLAERTGGTYSTLKVQPAELEDSGVYFCASSQDSPNEQFFGPGTRLTVL.

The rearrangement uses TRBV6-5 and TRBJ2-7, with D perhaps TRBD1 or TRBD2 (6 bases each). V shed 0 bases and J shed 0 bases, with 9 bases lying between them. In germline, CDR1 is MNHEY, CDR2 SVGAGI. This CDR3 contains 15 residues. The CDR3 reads CASSYSGGGSYEQYF. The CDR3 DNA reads TGTGCCAGCAGTTACTCTGGAGGGGGCTCCTACGAGCAGTACTTC.

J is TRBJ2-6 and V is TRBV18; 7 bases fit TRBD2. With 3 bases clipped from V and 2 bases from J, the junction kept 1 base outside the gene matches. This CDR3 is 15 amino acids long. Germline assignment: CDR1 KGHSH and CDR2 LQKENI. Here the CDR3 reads CASSPAGAGANVLTF. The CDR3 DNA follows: TGTGCCAGCTCACCCGCGGGGGCTGGGGCCAACGTCCTGACTTTC.

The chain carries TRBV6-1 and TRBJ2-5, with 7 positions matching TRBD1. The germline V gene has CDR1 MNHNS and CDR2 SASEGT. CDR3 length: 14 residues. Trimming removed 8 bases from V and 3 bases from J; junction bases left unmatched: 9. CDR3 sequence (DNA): TGTGCCAGCCTCATAGACGGGACAGAAGAGACCCAGTACTTC. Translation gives CASLIDGTEETQYF.

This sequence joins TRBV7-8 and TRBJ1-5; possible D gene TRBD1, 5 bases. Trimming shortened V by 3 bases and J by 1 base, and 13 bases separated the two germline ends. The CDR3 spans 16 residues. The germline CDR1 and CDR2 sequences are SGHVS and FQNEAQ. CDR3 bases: TGTGCCAGCAGCTTGACAGTTTGGATCAGCAATCAGCCCCAGCATTTT. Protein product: CASSLTVWISNQPQHF.

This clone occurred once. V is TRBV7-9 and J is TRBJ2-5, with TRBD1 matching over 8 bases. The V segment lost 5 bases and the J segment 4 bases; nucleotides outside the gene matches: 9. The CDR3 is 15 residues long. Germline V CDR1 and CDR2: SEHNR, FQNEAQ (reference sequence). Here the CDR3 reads CASSPPQGAVETQYF. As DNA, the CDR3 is TGTGCCAGCAGCCCCCCCCAGGGGGCCGTAGAGACCCAGTACTTC.

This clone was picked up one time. CDR3 sequence: CASGDPRGDGSYEQYF. The CDR3 DNA is TGTGCCAGCGGCGACCCGAGGGGGGACGGATCCTACGAGCAGTACTTC. The V call is TRBV9, the J call TRBJ2-7; D is perhaps TRBD1 or TRBD2 (6 bases each). The CDR3 is 16 amino acids. V lost 7 bases and J 1 base, leaving 21 bases between the germline ends. CDR1 and CDR2 from the germline V gene are SGDLS and YYNGEE.

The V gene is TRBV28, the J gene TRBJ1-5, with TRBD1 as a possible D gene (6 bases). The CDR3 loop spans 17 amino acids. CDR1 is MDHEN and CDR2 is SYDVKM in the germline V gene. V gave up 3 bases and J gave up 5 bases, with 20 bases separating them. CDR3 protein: CASSFPQGNGVDQPQHF. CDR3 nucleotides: TGTGCCAGCAGTTTTCCTCAGGGGAACGGGGTGGATCAGCCCCAGCATTTT.

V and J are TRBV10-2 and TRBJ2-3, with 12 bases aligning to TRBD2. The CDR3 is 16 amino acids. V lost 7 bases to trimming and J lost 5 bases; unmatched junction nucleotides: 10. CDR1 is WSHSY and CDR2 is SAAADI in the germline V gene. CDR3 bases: TGCGCCAGCAACTTCGGACTAGCGGGACATCTAGATACGCAGTATTTT. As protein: CASNFGLAGHLDTQYF.

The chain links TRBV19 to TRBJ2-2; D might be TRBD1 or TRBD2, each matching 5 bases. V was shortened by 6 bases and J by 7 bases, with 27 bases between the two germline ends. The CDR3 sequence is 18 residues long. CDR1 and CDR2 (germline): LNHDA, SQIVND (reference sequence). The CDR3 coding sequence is TGTGCCAGTAGAGGGACGGAACTTATCAGGGCTGTTTACGGGGAGCTGTTTTTT. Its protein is CASRGTELIRAVYGELFF.

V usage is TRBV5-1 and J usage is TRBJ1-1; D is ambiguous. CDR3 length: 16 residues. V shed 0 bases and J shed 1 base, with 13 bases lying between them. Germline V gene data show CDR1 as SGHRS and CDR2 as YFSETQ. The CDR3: CASSLGAVEKNTEAFF. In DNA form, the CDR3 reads TGCGCCAGCAGCTTGGGTGCGGTAGAAAAGAACACTGAAGCTTTCTTT.

The CDR3 spells CAISETSGTNPYEQYF. Written as DNA, the CDR3 is TGTGCCATCAGTGAGACTAGCGGGACAAACCCCTACGAGCAGTACTTC. The J gene is TRBJ2-7, the V gene TRBV10-3, with 10 nucleotides matching TRBD2. V was clipped by 2 bases and J by 2 bases; unmatched bases: 6. CDR1 and CDR2 from the germline V gene are ENHRY and SYGVKD. CDR3 length equals 16 residues.

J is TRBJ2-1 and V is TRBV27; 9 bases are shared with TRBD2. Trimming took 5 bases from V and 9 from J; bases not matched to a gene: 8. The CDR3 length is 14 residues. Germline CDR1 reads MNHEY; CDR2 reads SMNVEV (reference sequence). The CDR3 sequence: CASSPGLAPGEQFF. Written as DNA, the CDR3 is TGTGCCAGCAGTCCGGGACTAGCCCCAGGTGAGCAGTTCTTC.

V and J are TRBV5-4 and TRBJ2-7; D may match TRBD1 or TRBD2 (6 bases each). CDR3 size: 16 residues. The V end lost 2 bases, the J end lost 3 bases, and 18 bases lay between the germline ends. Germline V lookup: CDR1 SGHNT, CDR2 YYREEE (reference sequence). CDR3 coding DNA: TGTGCCAGCAGCTTCTTGGTGGTAGGGGGGTACTACGAGCAGTACTTC. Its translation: CASSFLVVGGYYEQYF.

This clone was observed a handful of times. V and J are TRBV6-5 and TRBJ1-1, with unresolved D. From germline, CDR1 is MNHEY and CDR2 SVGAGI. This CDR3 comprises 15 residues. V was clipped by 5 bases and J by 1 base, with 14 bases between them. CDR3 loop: CASSLYRTSNTEAFF. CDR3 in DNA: TGTGCCAGCAGTCTCTACCGGACGTCGAACACTGAAGCTTTCTTT.

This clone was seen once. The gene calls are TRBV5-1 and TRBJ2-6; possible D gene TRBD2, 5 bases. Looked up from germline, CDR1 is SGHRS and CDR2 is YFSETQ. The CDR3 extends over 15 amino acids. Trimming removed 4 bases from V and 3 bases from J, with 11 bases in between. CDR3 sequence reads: CASSVGAGGANVLTF. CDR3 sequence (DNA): TGCGCCAGCAGCGTGGGTGCGGGTGGGGCCAACGTCCTGACTTTC.

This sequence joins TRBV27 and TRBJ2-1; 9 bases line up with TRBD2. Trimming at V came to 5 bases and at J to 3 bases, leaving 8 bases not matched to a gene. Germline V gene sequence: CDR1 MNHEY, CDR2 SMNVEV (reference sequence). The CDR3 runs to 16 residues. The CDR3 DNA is TGTGCCAGCAGTAAGGGGCTAGCGGGGTACTACAATGAGCAGTTCTTC. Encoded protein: CASSKGLAGYYNEQFF.

DNA of the CDR3: TGTGCCAGCAGCTCTTCGACTGGGGGCCCGAGCTCCTACGAGCAGTACTTC. This gives the protein CASSSSTGGPSSYEQYF. This chain links TRBV7-9 with TRBJ2-7; possibly TRBD1 for D (6 bases). Germline CDR1 and CDR2: SEHNR and FQNEAQ (reference sequence). This CDR3 spans 17 amino acids. V lost 4 bases to trimming and J lost 0 bases, with 19 bases between them.

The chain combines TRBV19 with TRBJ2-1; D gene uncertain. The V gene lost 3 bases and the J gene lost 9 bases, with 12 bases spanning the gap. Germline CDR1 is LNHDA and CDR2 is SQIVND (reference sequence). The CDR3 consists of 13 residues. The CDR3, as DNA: TGTGCCAGTAGTATCGCCCGTGGGGTTGAGCAGTTCTTC. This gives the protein CASSIARGVEQFF.

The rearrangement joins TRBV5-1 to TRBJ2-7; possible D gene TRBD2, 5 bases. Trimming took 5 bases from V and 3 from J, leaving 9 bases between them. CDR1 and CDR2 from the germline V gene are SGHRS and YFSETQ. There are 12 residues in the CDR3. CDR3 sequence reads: CASRAGNYEQYF. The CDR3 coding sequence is TGCGCCAGCAGGGCCGGGAACTACGAGCAGTACTTC.

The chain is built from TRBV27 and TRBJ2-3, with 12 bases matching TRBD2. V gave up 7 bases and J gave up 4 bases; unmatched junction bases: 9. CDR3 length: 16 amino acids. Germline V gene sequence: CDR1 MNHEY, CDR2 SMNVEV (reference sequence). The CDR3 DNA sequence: TGTGCCAGCATATCGGGGCTAGCGGGAGGGCCAGATACGCAGTATTTT. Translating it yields CASISGLAGGPDTQYF.

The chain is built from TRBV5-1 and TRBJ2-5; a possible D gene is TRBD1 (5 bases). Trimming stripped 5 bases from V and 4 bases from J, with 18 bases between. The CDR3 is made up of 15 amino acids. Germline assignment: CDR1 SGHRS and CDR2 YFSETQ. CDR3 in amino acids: CASSQTPGSGETQYF. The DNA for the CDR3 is TGCGCCAGCAGTCAAACGCCAGGGTCTGGAGAGACCCAGTACTTC.

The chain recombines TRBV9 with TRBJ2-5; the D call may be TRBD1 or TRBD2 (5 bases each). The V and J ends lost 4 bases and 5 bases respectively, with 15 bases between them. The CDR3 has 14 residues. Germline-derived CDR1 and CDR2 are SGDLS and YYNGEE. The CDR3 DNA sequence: TGTGCCAGCAGCCCGTCGGGGCTTCGGGAGACCCAGTACTTC. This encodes CASSPSGLRETQYF.

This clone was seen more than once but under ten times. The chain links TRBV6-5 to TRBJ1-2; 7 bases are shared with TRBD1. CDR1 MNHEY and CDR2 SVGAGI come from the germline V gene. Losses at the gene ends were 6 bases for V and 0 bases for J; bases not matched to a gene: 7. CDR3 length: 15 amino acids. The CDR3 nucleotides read TGTGCCAGCAGCCTTGGGACAGACTCTAACTATGGCTACACCTTC. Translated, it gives CASSLGTDSNYGYTF.

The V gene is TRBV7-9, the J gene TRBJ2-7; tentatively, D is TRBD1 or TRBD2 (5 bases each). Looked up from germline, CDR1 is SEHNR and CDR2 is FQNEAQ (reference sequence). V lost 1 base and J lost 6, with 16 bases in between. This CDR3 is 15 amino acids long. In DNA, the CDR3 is TGTGCCAGCAGCTTAGGGGGAGTTGGGGCGCTCGAGCAGTACTTC. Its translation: CASSLGGVGALEQYF.

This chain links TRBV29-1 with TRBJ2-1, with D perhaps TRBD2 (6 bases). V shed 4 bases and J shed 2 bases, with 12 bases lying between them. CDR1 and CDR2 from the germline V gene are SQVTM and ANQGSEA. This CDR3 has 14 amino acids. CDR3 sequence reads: CSVVMGGPYNEQFF. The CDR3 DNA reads TGCAGCGTTGTAATGGGGGGTCCCTACAATGAGCAGTTCTTC.